What follows is one TCR beta chain and its context. This clone was seen only once. Its antigen is currently not known. Base qualities are not recorded, but no much larger clone differs from it by a single base. These data originate in a study of control samples from healthy donors and cancer patients (dated by TCRdb to 2020 to 2021). According to the germline V gene (reference sequence), CDR1 reads GTSNPN and CDR2 reads SVGIG. The CDR3 measures 13 amino acids from cysteine to phenylalanine. CDR3 DNA is the only sequence kept; it has 39 bases, read in frame from the first base. The germline ends are 5 bases apart after V is trimmed by 0 bases and J by 2 bases. Libraries came from the immunoSEQ multiplex PCR assay. TCRdb mirrors the immuneACCESS table, restricted to in-frame sequences. Some clones are absent from its copies; in checked studies, under half trace to an unresolved V gene, and the reason for the others is unknown. This sample is represented by 30,000 to 40,000 clones; 83% of them were singletons. Clones ranked in the top ten supply about 22% of the sample.

This clonotype originated in a woman aged 55-70 years with lung cancer. The sequence links TRBV30 to TRBJ1-5, with no confidently assigned D gene. The sample taken for sequencing was PBMCs. The DNA sequence is as follows: TGTGCCTGGAGTGTTCGGGGCAATCAGCCCCAGCATTTT. Translated, this is CAWSVRGNQPQHF.